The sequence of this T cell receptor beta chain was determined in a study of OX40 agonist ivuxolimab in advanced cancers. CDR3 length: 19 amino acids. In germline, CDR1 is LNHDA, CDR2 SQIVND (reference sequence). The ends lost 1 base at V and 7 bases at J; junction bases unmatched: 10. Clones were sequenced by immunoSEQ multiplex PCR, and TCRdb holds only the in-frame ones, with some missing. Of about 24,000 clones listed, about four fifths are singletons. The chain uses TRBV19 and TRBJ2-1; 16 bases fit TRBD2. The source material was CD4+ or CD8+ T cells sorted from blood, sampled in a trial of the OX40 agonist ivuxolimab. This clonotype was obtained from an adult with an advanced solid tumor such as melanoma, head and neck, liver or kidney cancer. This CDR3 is CASSIGGLAGGPVFNEQFF. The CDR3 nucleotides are TGTGCCAGTAGTATAGGGGGACTAGCGGGAGGGCCGGTGTTTAATGAGCAGTTCTTC.